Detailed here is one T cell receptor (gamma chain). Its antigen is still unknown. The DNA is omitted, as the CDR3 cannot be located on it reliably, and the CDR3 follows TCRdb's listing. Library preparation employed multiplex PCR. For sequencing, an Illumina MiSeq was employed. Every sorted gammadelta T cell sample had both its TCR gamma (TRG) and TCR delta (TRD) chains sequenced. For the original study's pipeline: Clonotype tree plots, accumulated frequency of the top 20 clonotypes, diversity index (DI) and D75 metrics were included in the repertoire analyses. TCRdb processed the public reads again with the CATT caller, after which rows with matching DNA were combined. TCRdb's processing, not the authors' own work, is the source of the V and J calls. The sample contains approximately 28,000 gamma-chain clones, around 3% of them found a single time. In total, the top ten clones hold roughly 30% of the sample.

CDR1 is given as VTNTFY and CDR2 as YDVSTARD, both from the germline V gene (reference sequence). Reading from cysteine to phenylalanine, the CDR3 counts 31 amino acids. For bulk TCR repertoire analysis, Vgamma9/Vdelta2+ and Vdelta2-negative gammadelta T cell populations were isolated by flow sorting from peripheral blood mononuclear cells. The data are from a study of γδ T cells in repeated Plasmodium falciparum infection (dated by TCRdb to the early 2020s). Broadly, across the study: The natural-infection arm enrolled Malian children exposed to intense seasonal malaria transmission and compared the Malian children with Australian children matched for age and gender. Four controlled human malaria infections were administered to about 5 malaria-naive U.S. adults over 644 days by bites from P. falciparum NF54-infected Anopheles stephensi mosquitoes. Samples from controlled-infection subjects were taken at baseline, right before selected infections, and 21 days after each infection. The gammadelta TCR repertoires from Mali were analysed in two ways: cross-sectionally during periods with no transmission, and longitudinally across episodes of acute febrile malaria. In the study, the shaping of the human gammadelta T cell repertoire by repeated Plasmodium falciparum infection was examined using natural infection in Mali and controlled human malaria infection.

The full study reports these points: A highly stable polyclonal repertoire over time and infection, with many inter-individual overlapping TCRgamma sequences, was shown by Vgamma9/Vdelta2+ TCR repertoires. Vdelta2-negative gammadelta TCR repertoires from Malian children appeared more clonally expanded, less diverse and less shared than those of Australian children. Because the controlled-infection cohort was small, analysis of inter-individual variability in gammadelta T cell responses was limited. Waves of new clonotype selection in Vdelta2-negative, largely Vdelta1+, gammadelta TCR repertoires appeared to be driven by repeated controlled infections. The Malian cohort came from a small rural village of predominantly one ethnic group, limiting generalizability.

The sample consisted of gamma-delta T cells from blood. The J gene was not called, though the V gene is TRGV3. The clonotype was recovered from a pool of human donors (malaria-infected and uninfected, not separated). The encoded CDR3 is CATWDRLDIRNSLAVEQHWLSQVSFGRIQHF.